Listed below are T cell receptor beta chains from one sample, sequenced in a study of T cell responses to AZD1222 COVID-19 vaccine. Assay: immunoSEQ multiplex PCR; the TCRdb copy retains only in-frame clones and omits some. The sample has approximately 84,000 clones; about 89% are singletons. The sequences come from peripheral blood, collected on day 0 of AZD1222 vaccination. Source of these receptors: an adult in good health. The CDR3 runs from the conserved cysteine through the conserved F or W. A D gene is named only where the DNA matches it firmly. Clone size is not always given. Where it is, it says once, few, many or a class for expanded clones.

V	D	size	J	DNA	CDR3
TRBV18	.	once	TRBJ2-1	TGTGCCAGCTCACCACGATGGCCGGGGGACAATGAGCAGTTCTTC	CASSPRWPGDNEQFF
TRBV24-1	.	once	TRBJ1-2	TGTGCCACCAGTGATCCGGCCAGGAACTATGGCTACACCTTC	CATSDPARNYGYTF
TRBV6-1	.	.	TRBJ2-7	TGTGCCAGCAGTGAAGGGCCGGCCTACGAGCAGTACTTC	CASSEGPAYEQYF
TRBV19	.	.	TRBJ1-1	TGTGCCAGTAGTATGCGACAGAACACTGAAGCTTTCTTT	CASSMRQNTEAFF
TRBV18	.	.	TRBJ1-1	TGTGCCAGCTCACCTCAGGGGAACACTGAAGCTTTCTTT	CASSPQGNTEAFF
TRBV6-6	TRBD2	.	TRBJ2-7	TGTGCCAGCAGCCTCACTAGCGGGAGAATAGAGCAGTACTTC	CASSLTSGRIEQYF
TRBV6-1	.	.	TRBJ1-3	TGTGCCAGCAGTGAAGCACAGGCGAACTCTGGAAACACCATATATTTT	CASSEAQANSGNTIYF
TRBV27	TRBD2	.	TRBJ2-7	TGTGCCAGCAGTTTAGCCCCCCTAGCGGGAGTCTCCGAGCAGTACTTC	CASSLAPLAGVSEQYF
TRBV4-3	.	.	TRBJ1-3	TGCGCCAGCAGCCAAGAATTTCGCGGCACCATATATTTT	CASSQEFRGTIYF
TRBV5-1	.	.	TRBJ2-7	TGCGCCAGCAGCTTGCGGGATGTCTCCTACGAGCAGTACTTC	CASSLRDVSYEQYF
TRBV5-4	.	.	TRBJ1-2	TGTGCCAGCAGCCTCTACCCACTCCCGGCTTACTATGGCTACACCTTC	CASSLYPLPAYYGYTF
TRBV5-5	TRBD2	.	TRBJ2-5	TGTGCCAGCAGCAGGGGACTAGCGGGAGTAAAGGGATCGGAGACCCAGTACTTC	CASSRGLAGVKGSETQYF
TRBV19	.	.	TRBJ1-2	TGTGCCAGTAGCTCCCGGGCCGCGCGTAACTATGGCTACACCTTC	CASSSRAARNYGYTF
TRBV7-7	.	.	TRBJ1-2	TGTGCTAGCACACCCCCCGAGACAGGCAACTCGGGCTACACCTTC	CASTPPETGNSGYTF
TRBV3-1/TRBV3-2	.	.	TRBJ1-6	TGTGCCAGCAGCCAAGATAGGGGTCTCCCCTATAATTCACCCCTCCACTTT	CASSQDRGLPYNSPLHF
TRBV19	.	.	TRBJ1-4	TGTGCCAGTAGGCCTCGAGGGAGTGCTCGTGAAAAACTGTTTTTT	CASRPRGSAREKLFF
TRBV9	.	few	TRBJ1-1	TGTGCCAGCGGGAGATGGAAGGACACTGAAGCTTTCTTT	CASGRWKDTEAFF
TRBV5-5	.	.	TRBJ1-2	TGTGCCAGCAGCTTGGTGGGACTTCCTCCTGGCTACACCTTC	CASSLVGLPPGYTF
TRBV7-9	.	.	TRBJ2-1	TGTGCCAGCAGCTCTACTAGTCAGAATGAGCAGTTCTTC	CASSSTSQNEQFF
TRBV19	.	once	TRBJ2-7	TGTGCCAGTAGTATTCAAGTAGACTCCTACGAGCAGTACTTC	CASSIQVDSYEQYF
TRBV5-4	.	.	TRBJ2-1	TGTGCCAGCAGCTTGGGAACAGCCCAAGTGAATGAGCAGTTCTTC	CASSLGTAQVNEQFF
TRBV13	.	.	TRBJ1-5	TGTGCCAGCAGCCCACCCATGGCCCCCTATAGCAATCAGCCCCAGCATTTT	CASSPPMAPYSNQPQHF
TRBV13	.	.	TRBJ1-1	TGTGCCAGCAAGGGTCGACCGAACACTGAAGCTTTCTTT	CASKGRPNTEAFF
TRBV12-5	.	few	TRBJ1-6	TGTGCTAGTGCCTGGGGGAAGGGGTCCTATAATTCACCCCTCCACTTT	CASAWGKGSYNSPLHF
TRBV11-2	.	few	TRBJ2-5	TGTGCCAGCAGCTGGGACCAAGAGACCCAGTACTTC	CASSWDQETQYF
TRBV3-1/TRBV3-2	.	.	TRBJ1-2	TGTGCCAGCAGCCAAGAAAGGGTGCGTGGCTACACCTTC	CASSQERVRGYTF
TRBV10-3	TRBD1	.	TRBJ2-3	TGTGCCATCAGTGAGAGGCAGGGGGCTTCCCTATCAGATACGCAGTATTTT	CAISERQGASLSDTQYF
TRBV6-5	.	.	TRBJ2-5	TGTGCCAGCAGTCCGGACTTAGTTTGGGAGACCCAGTACTTC	CASSPDLVWETQYF
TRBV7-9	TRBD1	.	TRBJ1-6	TGTGCCAGCAGCCGAGGGGGCTACCTTAATTCACCCCTCCACTTT	CASSRGGYLNSPLHF
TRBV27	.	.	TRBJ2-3	TGTGCCAGCAGGGAGGGGAGAGGCACAGATACGCAGTATTTT	CASREGRGTDTQYF
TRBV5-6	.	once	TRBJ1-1	TGTGCCAGCAGCTTGCGGGGTCGAGGGCTCGGCGCGGCTTTCTTT	CASSLRGRGLGAAFF
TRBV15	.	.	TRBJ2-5	TGTGCCACCAGCAGAAAGCGGTTCCAAGAGACCCAGTACTTC	CATSRKRFQETQYF
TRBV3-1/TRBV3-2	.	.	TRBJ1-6	TGTGCCAGCAGCCAAGACGGTTCCGGTCCCCTCCACTTT	CASSQDGSGPLHF
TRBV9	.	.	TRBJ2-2	TGTGCCAGCAGCCTTCACCTGGGCCAACACACCGGGGAGCTGTTTTTT	CASSLHLGQHTGELFF
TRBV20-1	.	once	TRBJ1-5	TGCAGTGCCAGTAAGCTAGGGGCAGATCAGCCCCAGCATTTT	CSASKLGADQPQHF
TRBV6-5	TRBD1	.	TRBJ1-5	TGTGCCAGCAGTTACTTGAGGGACAGGGGGGCTCAGCCCCAGCATTTT	CASSYLRDRGAQPQHF
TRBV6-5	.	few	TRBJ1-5	TGTGCCAGCAGTCACAGCGACGAGGGACATCAGCCCCAGCATTTT	CASSHSDEGHQPQHF
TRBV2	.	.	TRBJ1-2	TGTGCCAGCAGTAGGCAGGGGAGAGAATACTATGGCTACACCTTC	CASSRQGREYYGYTF
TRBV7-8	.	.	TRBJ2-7	TGTGCCAGCAGCTTAAGTACCCTCTACGAGCAGTACTTC	CASSLSTLYEQYF
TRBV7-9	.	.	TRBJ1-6	TGTGCCAGCAGCTTATCCGGTTCACCCCTCCACTTT	CASSLSGSPLHF
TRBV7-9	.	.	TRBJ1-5	TGTGCCAGCAGCTTTACCTCTAATCCGGGGCCGAAGCATTTT	CASSFTSNPGPKHF
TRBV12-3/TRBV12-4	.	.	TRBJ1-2	TGTGCCAGCAGTTTAATTGGGGTGGCTGGCTACACCTTC	CASSLIGVAGYTF
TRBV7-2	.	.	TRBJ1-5	TGTGCCAGCAGCCCCCAAATGCTAGATAGCAATCAGCCCCAGCATTTT	CASSPQMLDSNQPQHF
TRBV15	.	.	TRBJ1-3	TGTGCCACCAGCAGAGATCGTGTGTTACTAGGAAACACCATATATTTT	CATSRDRVLLGNTIYF
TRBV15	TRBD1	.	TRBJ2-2	TGTGCCACCAGCAGAGTTGTCCCGGGACAGGGTTGGGGTACCGGGGAGCTGTTTTTT	CATSRVVPGQGWGTGELFF
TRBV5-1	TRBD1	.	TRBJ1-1	TGCGCCAGCAGCTTGATGGGACAGGGCGGGAACACTGAAGCTTTCTTT	CASSLMGQGGNTEAFF
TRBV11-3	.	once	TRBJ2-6	TGTGCCAGCAGTATGGGGGCCAACGTCCTGACTTTC	CASSMGANVLTF